This TCR beta chain was identified in a study of beta chain features in type 1 diabetes. On the study more broadly: Across the samples, some 98,000,000 sorted cells were examined in total. Study outcomes and limitations: Type 1 diabetes patients had TCRB CDR3s that were shorter (moderately but significantly so) in all four CD4+ subsets.

The CDR3 is made up of 14 amino acids. V dropped 6 bases and J dropped 2; count of bases not matched to a gene: 6. From germline, CDR1 is SQVTM and CDR2 ANQGSEA. This clone was observed a handful of times. The antigen is undetermined. As every portion of the isolated RNA was reverse transcribed, the sequencing read expressed TCRB transcripts. Using immunoSEQ multiplex PCR, the repertoire was profiled, and TCRdb retains in-frame clones only, with some absent. The sample has roughly 500,000 clones, 30% seen once; the top ten hold 0.05% to 0.065%. This receptor was taken from a man younger than 30 in good health. This chain links TRBV29-1 with TRBJ2-3, with 9 bases matching TRBD2. The sequencing input was naive CD4+ T cells from blood. The CDR3 spells CSVARTSDTDTQYF. DNA for the CDR3: TGCAGCGTCGCCCGGACTAGCGACACAGATACGCAGTATTTT.